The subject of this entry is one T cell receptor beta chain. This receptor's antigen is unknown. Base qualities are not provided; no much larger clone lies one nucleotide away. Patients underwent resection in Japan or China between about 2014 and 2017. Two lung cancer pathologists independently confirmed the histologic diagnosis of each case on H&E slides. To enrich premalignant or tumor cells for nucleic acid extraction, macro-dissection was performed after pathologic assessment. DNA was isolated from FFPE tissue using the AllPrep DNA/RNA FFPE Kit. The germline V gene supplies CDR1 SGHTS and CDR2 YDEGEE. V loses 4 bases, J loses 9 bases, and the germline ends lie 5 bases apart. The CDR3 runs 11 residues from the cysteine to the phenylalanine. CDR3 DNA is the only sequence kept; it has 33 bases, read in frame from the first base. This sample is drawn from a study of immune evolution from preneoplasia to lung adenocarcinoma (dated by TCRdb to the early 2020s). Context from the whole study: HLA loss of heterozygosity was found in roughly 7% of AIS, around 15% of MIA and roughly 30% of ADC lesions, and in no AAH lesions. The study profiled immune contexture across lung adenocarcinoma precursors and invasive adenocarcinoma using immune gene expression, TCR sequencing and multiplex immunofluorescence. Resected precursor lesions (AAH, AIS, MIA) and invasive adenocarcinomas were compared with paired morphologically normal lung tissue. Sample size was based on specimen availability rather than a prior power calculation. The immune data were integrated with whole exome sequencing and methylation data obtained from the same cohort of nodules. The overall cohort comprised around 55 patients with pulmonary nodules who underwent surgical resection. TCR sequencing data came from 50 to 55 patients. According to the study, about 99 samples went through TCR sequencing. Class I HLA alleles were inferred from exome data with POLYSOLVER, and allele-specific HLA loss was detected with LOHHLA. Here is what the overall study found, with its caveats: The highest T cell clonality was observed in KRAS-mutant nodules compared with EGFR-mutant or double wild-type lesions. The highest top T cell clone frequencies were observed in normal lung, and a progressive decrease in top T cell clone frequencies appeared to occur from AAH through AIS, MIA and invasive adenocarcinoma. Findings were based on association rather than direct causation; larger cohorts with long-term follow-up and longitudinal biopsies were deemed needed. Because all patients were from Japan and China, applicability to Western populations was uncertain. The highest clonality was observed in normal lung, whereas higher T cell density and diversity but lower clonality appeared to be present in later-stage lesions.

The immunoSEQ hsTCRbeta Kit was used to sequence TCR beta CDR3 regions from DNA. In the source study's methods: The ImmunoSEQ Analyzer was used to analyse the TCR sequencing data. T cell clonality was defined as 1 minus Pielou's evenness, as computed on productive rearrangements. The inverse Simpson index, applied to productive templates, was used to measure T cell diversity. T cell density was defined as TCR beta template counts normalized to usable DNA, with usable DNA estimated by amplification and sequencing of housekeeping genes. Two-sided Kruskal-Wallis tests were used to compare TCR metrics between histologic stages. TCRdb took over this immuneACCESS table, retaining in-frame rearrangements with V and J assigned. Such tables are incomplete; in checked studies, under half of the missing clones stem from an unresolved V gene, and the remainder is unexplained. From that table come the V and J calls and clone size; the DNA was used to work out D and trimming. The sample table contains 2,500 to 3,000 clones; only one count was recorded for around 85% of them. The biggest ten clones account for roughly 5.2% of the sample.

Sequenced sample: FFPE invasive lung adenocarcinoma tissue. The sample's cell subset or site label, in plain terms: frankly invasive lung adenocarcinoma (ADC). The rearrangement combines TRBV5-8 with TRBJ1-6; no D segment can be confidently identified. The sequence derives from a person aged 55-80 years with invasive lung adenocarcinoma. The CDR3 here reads CASSRLSPLHF. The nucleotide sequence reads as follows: TGTGCCAGCAGCCGCCTTTCACCCCTCCACTTT. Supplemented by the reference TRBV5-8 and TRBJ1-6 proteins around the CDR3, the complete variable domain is EAGVTQSPTHLIKTRGQQATLRCSPISGHTSVYWYQQALGLGLQFLLWYDEGEERNRGNFPPRFSGRQFPNYSSELNVNALELEDSALYLCASSRLSPLHFGNGTRLTVT.